The entry below describes one T cell receptor (beta chain). This sample was included in a study of blood T cell repertoires in COVID-19. Study information: PBMCs, B-cell-depleted T cells, or T cells provided the cDNA or gDNA that made up the material.

Produced via immunoSEQ multiplex PCR; TCRdb's table is partial and in-frame only. The data show roughly 430,000 clones, 70% to 90% seen once. The length of the CDR3 is 19 residues. V dropped 3 bases and J dropped 0 bases, with 22 bases sitting between them. Germline CDR1 reads SGHTS; CDR2 reads YDEGEE. This chain uses TRBV5-8 with TRBJ1-5; D unclear. The receptor comes from a middle-aged woman with acute COVID-19. The sample taken for sequencing was PBMCs or T cells enriched from blood (not recorded which). The CDR3 DNA sequence: TGTGCCAGCAGCTATTCCTCCGGCAGCTTAGCTTATAGCAATCAGCCCCAGCATTTT. Protein: CASSYSSGSLAYSNQPQHF.